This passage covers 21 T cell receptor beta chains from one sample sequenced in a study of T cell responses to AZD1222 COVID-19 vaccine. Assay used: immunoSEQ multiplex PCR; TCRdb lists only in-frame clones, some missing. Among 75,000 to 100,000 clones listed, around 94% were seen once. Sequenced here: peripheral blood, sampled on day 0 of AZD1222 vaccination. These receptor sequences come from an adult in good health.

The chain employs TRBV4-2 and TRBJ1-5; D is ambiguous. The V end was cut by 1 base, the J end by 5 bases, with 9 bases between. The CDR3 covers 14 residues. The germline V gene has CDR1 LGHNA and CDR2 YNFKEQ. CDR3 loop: CASSQAQLDQPQHF. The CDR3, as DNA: TGTGCCAGCAGCCAAGCTCAACTTGATCAGCCCCAGCATTTT.

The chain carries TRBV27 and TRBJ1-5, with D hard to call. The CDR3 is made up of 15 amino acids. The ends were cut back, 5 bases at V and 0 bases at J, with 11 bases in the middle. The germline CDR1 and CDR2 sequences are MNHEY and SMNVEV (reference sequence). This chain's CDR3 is CASSPVGISNQPQHF. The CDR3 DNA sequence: TGTGCCAGCAGTCCGGTGGGGATTAGCAATCAGCCCCAGCATTTT.

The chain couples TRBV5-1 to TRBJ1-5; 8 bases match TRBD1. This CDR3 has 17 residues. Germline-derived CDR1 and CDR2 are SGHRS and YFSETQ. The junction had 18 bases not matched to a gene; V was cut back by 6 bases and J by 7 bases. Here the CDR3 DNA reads TGCGCCAGCACTCGGGGCCGGACAGGGATGCTCGGCCAGCCCCAGCATTTT. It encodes CASTRGRTGMLGQPQHF. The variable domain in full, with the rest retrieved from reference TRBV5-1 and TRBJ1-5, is KAGVTQTPRYLIKTRGQQVTLSCSPISGHRSVSWYQQTPGQGLQFLFEYFSETQRNKGNFPGRFSGRQFSNSRSEMNVSTLELGDSALYLCASTRGRTGMLGQPQHFGDGTRLSIL.

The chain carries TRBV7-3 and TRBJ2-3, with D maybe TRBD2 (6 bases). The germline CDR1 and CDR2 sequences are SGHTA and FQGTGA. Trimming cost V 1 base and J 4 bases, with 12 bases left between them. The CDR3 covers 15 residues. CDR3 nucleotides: TGTGCCAGCAGCTTAATGGTGGGAGGATCAGATACGCAGTATTTT. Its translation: CASSLMVGGSDTQYF. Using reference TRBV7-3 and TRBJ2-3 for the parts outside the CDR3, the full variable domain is GAGVSQTPSNKVTEKGKYVELRCDPISGHTALYWYRQSLGQGPEFLIYFQGTGAADDSGLPNDRFFAVRPEGSVSTLKIQRTERGDSAVYLCASSLMVGGSDTQYFGPGTRLTVL.

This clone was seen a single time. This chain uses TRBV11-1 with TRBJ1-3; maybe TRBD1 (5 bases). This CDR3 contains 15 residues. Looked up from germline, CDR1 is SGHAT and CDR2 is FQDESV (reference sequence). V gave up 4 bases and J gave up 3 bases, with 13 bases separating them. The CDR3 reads CASSSTVLLGNTIYF. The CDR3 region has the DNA TGTGCCAGCAGCTCGACAGTTCTTCTTGGAAACACCATATATTTT.

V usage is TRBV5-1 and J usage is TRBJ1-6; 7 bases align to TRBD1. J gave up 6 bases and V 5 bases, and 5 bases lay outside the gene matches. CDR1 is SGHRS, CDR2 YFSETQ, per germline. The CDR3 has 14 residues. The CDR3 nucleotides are TGCGCCAGCAGTTCGGGACAGCCTAATTCACCCCTCCACTTT. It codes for CASSSGQPNSPLHF.

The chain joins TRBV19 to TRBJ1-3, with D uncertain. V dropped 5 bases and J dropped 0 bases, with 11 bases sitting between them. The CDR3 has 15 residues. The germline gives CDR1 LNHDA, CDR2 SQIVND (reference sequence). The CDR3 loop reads CASSGQPSSGNTIYF. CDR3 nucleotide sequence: TGTGCCAGTAGTGGGCAGCCTTCCTCTGGAAACACCATATATTTT.

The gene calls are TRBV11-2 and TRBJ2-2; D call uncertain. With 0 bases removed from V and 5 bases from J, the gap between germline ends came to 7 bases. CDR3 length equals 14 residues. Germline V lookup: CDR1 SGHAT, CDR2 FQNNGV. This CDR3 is CASSLDPATGELFF. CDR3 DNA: TGTGCCAGCAGCTTAGATCCCGCTACCGGGGAGCTGTTTTTT.

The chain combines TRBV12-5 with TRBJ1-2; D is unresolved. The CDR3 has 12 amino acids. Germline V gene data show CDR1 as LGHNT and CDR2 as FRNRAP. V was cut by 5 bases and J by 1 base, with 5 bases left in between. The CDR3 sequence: CASGHSNYGYTF. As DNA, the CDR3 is TGTGCTAGTGGTCACAGTAACTATGGCTACACCTTC.

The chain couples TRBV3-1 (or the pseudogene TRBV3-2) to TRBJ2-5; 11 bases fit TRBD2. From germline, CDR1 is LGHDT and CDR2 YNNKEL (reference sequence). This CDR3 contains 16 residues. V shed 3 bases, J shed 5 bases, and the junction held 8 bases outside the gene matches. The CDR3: CASSHLLAGGAETQYF. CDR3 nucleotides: TGTGCCAGCAGCCACCTTCTAGCGGGAGGAGCGGAGACCCAGTACTTC.

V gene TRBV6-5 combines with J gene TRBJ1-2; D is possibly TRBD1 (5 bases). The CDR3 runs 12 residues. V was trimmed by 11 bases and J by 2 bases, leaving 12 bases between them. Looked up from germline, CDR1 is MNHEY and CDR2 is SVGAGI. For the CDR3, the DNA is TGTGCCTTCACAGGCCCCAACTATGGCTACACCTTC. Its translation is CAFTGPNYGYTF.

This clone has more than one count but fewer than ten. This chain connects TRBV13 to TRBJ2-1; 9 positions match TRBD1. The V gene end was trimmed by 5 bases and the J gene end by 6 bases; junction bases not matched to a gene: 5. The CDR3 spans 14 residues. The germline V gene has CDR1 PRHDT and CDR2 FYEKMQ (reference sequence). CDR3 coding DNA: TGTGCCAGCAGCGAAAGGACAGGGGTCAATGAGCAGTTCTTC. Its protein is CASSERTGVNEQFF.

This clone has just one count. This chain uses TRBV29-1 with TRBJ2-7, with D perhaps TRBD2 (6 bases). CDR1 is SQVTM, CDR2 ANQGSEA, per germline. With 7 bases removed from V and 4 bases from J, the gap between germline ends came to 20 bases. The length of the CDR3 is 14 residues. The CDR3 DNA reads TGCAGCGCTGAGAAAGGAGGGTTGGGGTACGAGCAGTACTTC. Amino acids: CSAEKGGLGYEQYF.

The CDR3: CASSIRASSYEQYF. CDR3 sequence (DNA): TGTGCCAGTAGTATAAGAGCGAGCTCCTACGAGCAGTACTTC. The V and J genes are TRBV19 and TRBJ2-7; D not certain. CDR1 and CDR2 from the germline V gene are LNHDA and SQIVND (reference sequence). The V end lost 2 bases, the J end lost 0 bases, and 8 bases lay between the germline ends. CDR3 length equals 14 residues.

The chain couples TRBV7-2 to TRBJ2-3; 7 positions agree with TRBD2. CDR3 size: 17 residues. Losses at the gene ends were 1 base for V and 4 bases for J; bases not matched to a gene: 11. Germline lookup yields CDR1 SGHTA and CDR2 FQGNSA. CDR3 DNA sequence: TGTGCCAGCAGCTTAGTATCGGGGGAGGGCCGCTCAGATACGCAGTATTTT. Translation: CASSLVSGEGRSDTQYF.

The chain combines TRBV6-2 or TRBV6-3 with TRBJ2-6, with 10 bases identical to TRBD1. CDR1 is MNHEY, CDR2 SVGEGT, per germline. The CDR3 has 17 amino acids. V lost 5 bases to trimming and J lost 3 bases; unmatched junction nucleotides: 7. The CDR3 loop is CASSPRDRGLGANVLTF. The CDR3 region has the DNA TGTGCCAGCAGTCCCCGGGACAGGGGTCTTGGGGCCAACGTCCTGACTTTC.

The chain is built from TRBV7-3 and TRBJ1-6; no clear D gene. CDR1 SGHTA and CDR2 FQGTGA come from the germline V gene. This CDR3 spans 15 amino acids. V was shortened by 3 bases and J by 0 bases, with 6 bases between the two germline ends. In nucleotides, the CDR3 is TGTGCCAGCAGCTTTGGATCCTCCTATAATTCACCCCTCCACTTT. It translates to CASSFGSSYNSPLHF.

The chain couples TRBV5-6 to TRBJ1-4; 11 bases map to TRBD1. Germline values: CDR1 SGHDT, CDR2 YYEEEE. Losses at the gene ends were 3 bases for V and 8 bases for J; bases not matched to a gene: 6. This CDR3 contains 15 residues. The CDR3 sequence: CASSSPGQGVEKLFF. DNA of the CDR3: TGTGCCAGCAGCTCACCGGGACAGGGGGTCGAAAAACTGTTTTTT.

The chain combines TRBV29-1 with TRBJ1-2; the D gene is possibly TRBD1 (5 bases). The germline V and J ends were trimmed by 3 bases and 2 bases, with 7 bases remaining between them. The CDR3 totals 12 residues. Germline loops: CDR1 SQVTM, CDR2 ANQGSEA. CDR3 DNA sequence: TGCAGCGTTGAGAGACAGAACTATGGCTACACCTTC. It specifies CSVERQNYGYTF.

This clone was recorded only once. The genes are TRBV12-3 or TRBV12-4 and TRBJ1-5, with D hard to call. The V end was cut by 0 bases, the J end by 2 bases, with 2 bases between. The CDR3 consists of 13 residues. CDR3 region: CASSLARNQPQHF. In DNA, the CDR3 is TGTGCCAGCAGTTTAGCTCGCAATCAGCCCCAGCATTTT.

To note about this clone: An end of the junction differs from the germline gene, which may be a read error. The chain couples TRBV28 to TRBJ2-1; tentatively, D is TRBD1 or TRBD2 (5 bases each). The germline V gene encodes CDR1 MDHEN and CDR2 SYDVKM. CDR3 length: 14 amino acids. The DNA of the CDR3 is TGTGCCAGCAGTTCAGGGACCTCCGACAATGAGCAGTTCTTC. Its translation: CASSSGTSDNEQFF.